This entry lists 3 T cell receptor beta chains sequenced from one sample in a study of T cell changes during pregnancy in multiple sclerosis. The protocol was immunoSEQ multiplex PCR, while the TCRdb copy is restricted to in-frame clones and leaves out a portion. The table records some 60,000 clones, roughly 93% of them present only once. Here the sequenced sample was peripheral blood, taken after pregnancy. The receptors shown here come from a female donor with multiple sclerosis, enrolled in a pregnancy study.

The genes are TRBV10-3 and TRBJ2-7; TRBD2 matches at 13 bases. V lost 6 bases to trimming and J lost 5 bases; unmatched junction nucleotides: 10. The CDR3 runs 16 residues. Per germline, CDR1 ENHRY and CDR2 SYGVKD. The CDR3 protein is CAISHGLAGVADEQYF. In DNA form, the CDR3 reads TGTGCCATCAGCCACGGACTAGCGGGAGTGGCCGACGAGCAGTACTTC.

V is TRBV4-3 and J is TRBJ2-5; no clear D. The end of the DNA aligns better with TRBJ2-7, so the J call may be wrong. Germline lookup yields CDR1 LGHNA and CDR2 YSLEER. CDR3 size: 16 residues. The CDR3 loop reads CASSQDAISSVYEQYF. CDR3 DNA: TGCGCCAGCAGCCAAGATGCGATCTCTTCGGTCTACGAGCAGTACTTC.

The J gene is TRBJ2-7, the V gene TRBV28; D call uncertain. Trimming left V 2 bases short and J 3 bases short, with 11 bases between. The CDR3 is 14 amino acids. In germline, CDR1 is MDHEN, CDR2 SYDVKM. CDR3 in DNA: TGTGCCAGCAGTTTAGCCGGAGCGCGCTACGAGCAGTACTTC. This encodes CASSLAGARYEQYF.